The source of this T cell receptor beta chain is a study of ipilimumab plus nivolumab after autologous stem cell transplantation. Overall study results and limits: Per the authors, repertoire, Treg and microbiota data justify further study.

Clones were sequenced by immunoSEQ multiplex PCR, and TCRdb holds only the in-frame ones, with some missing. The table lists 15,000 to 20,000 clones, about four fifths of them singletons. The CDR3 loop spans 13 amino acids. Trimming removed 4 bases from V and 10 bases from J, with 11 bases in between. The germline CDR1 and CDR2 sequences are MNHEY and SVGAGI. As concerns this clone: What it binds is unknown.

The sample consisted of PBMCs, taken in a trial of ipilimumab plus nivolumab as post-transplant consolidation. The V and J genes are TRBV6-5 and TRBJ1-6, with D hard to call. This TCR came from a male donor with diffuse large B-cell lymphoma. CDR3 amino acids: CASSSLPESPLHF. The CDR3 region has the DNA TGTGCCAGCAGTTCCCTTCCGGAGTCACCCCTCCACTTT.